The present T cell receptor (beta chain) was sequenced within a study of regulatory T cells in long-lasting Graves disease. Study-wide findings and caveats: New patients shared 950 to 1,000 public clonotypes, fewer than the 2,500 to 3,000 shared by persistent patients.

As to time point: newly diagnosed GD, antithyroid drugs for less than 3 months. The TCR library was made from RNA extracted from PBMCs. Germline V lookup: CDR1 SQVTM, CDR2 ANQGSEA. The CDR3 is 14 amino acids. V lost 6 bases and J lost 0, with 14 bases in between. Construction of the TCR beta libraries employed iRepertoire HTBI primers in conjunction with Arm-PCR of CDR3 regions. TCRdb re-analysed the multiplex PCR reads in MiXCR, keeping a single row per CDR3 protein. Among about 430,000 distinct CDR3 sequences, around 16% were seen once, and the ten largest hold 7.8%. This clonotype has a handful of counts. Its antigen is currently unknown. The data were also submitted as part of a second study, on T cells in Graves' hyperthyroidism and ophthalmopathy.

Sequencing was performed on peripheral blood mononuclear cells (PBMCs), taken at new diagnosis, from a patient treated with antithyroid drugs. This TCR derives from a woman in her thirties or forties with Graves disease. The chain joins TRBV29-1 to TRBJ1-1, with D possibly matching TRBD1 (5 bases). As DNA, the CDR3 is TGCAGCGTATTCACGACAGAAATGAACACTGAAGCTTTCTTT. Its protein product is CSVFTTEMNTEAFF.